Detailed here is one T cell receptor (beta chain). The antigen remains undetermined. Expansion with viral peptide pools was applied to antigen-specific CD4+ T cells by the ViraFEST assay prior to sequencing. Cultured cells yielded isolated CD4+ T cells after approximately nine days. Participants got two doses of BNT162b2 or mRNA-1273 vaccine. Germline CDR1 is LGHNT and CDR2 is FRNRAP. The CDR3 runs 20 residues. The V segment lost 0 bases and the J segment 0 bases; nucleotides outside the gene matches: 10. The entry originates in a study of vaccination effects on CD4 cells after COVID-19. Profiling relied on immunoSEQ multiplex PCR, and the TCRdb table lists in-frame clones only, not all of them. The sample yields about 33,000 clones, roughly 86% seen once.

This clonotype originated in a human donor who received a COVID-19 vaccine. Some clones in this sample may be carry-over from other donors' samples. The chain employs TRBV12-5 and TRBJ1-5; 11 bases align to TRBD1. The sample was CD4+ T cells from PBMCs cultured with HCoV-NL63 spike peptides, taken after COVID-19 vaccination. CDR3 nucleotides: TGTGCTAGTGGTTTGGTAAGGGATGGACAGGGGGCTACTAGCAATCAGCCCCAGCATTTT. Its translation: CASGLVRDGQGATSNQPQHF.